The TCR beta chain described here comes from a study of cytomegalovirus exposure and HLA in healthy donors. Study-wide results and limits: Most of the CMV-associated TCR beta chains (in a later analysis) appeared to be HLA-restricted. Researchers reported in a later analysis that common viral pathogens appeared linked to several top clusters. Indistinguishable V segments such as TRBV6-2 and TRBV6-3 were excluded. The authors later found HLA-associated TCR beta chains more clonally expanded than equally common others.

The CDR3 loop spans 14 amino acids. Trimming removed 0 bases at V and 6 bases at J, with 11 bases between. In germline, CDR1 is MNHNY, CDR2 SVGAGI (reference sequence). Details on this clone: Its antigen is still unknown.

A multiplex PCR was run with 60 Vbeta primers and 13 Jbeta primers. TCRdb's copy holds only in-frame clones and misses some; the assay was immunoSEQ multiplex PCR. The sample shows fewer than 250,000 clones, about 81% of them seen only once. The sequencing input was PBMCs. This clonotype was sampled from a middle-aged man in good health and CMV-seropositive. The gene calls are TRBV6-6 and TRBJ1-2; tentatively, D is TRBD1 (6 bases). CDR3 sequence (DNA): TGTGCCAGCAGTTACTCCGCAGGGGTGGATGGCTACACCTTC. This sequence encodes CASSYSAGVDGYTF.